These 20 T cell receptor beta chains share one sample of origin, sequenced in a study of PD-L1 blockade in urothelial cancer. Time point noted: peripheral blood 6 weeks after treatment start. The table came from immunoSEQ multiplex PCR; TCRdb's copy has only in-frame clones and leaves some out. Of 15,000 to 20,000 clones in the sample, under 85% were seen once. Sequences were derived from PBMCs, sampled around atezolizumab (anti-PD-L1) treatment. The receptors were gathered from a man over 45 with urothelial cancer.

Written as DNA, the CDR3 is TGCGCCAGCAGCTTGGATAGCCACAATGAGCAGTTCTTC. Encoded protein: CASSLDSHNEQFF. V usage is TRBV5-1 and J usage is TRBJ2-1; D is ambiguous. This CDR3 spans 13 amino acids. V gave up 0 bases and J gave up 5 bases, with 6 bases separating them. Germline CDR1 is SGHRS and CDR2 is YFSETQ.

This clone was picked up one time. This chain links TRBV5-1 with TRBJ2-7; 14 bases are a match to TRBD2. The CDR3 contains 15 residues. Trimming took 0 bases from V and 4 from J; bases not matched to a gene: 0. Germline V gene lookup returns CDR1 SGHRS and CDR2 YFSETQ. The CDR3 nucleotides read TGCGCCAGCAGCTTGGGGACTAGCGGGAGGTACGAGCAGTACTTC. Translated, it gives CASSLGTSGRYEQYF.

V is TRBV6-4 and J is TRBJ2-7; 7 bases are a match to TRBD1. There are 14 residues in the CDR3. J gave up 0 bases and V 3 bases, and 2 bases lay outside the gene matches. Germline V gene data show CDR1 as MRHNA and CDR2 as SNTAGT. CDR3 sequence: CASSETGDSYEQYF. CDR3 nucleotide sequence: TGTGCCAGCAGTGAAACAGGGGACTCCTACGAGCAGTACTTC.

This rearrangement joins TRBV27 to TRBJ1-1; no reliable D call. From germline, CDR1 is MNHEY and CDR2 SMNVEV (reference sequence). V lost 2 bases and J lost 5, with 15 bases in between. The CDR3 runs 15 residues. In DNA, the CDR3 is TGTGCCAGCAGTTTACTGGCCCCTCTCCATACTGAAGCTTTCTTT. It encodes CASSLLAPLHTEAFF.

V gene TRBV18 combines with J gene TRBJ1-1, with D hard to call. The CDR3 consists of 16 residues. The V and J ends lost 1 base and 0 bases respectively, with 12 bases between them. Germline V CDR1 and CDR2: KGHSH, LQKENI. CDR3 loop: CASSPQVGKMNTEAFF. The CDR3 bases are TGTGCCAGCTCACCACAGGTGGGCAAAATGAACACTGAAGCTTTCTTT.

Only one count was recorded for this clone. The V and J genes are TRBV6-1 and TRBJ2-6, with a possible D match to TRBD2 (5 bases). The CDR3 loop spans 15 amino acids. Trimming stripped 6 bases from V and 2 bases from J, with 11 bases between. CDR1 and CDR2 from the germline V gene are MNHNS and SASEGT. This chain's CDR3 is CASRWESPGANVLTF. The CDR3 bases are TGTGCCAGCAGGTGGGAGAGCCCTGGGGCCAACGTCCTGACTTTC.

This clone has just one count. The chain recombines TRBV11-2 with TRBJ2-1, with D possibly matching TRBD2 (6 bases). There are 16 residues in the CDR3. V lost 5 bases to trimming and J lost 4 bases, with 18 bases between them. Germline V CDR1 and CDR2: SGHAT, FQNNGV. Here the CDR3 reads CASSRAPSGRYNEQFF. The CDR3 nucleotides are TGTGCCAGCAGCCGTGCCCCCAGCGGGCGTTACAATGAGCAGTTCTTC. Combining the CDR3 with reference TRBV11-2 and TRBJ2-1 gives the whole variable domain EAGVAQSPRYKIIEKRQSVAFWCNPISGHATLYWYQQILGQGPKLLIQFQNNGVVDDSQLPKDRFSAERLKGVDSTLKIQPAKLEDSAVYLCASSRAPSGRYNEQFFGPGTRLTVL.

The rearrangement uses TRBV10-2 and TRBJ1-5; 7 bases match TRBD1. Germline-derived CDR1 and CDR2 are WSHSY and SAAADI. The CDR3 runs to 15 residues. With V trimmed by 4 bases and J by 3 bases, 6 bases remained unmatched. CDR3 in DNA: TGCGCCAGCAGTGTATCCGGGACAGACAATCAGCCCCAGCATTTT. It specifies CASSVSGTDNQPQHF.

The CDR3 sequence: CASSWGGGTGYTF. CDR3 in DNA: TGTGCCAGCAGTTGGGGGGGTGGGACGGGCTACACCTTC. V usage is TRBV28 and J usage is TRBJ1-2; TRBD1 might be the D (5 bases). CDR1 and CDR2 (germline): MDHEN, SYDVKM. Trimming pared 4 bases from V and 8 bases from J, leaving 14 bases between. The CDR3 spans 13 residues.

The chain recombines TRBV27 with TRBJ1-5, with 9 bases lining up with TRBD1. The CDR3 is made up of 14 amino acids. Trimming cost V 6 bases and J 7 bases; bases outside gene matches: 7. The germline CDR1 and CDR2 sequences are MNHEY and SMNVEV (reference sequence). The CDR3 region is CASSRQGGDQPQHF. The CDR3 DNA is TGTGCCAGCAGCAGACAGGGGGGTGACCAGCCCCAGCATTTT.

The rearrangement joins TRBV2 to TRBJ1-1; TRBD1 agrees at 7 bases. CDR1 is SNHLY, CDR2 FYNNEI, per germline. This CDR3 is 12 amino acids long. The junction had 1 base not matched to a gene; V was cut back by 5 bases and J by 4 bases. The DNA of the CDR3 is TGTGCCAGCAGTCCAGGGGGCACTGAAGCTTTCTTT. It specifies CASSPGGTEAFF. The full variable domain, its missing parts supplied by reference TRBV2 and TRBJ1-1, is EPEVTQTPSHQVTQMGQEVILRCVPISNHLYFYWYRQILGQKVEFLVSFYNNEISEKSEIFDDQFSVERPDGSNFTLKIRSTKLEDSAMYFCASSPGGTEAFFGQGTRLTVV.

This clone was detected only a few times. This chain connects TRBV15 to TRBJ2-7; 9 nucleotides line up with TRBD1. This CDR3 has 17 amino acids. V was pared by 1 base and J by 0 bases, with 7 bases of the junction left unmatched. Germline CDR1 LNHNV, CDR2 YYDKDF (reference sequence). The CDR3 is CATSRATGGRSSYEQYF. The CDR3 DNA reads TGTGCCACCAGCAGAGCGACAGGGGGTCGGAGCTCCTACGAGCAGTACTTC.

In DNA form, the CDR3 reads TGTGCCAGCAGCTTTGAGACAACCCGGAACACTGAAGCTTTCTTT. It encodes CASSFETTRNTEAFF. V usage is TRBV7-9 and J usage is TRBJ1-1; no reliable D call. CDR3 length: 15 residues. Trimming cost V 3 bases and J 1 base, with 12 bases left between them. Per germline, CDR1 SEHNR and CDR2 FQNEAQ (reference sequence).

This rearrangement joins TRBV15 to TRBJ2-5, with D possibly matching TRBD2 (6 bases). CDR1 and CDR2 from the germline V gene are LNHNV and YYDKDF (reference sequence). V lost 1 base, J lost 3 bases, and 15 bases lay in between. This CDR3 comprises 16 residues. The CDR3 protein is CATSRGPGGREETQYF. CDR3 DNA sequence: TGTGCCACCAGCAGAGGCCCCGGGGGTCGGGAAGAGACCCAGTACTTC.

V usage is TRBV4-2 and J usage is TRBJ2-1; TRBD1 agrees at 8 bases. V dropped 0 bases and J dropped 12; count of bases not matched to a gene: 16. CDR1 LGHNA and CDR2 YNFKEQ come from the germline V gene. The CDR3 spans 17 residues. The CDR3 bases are TGTGCCAGCAGCCAAGATGACAGGGGCCTATCCGACTCGGGGCAGTTCTTC. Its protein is CASSQDDRGLSDSGQFF.

The chain's CDR3 is CASSPPYGQGLNYGYTF. The CDR3, as DNA: TGTGCCAGCTCACCACCCTATGGACAGGGGTTGAACTATGGCTACACCTTC. The chain employs TRBV18 and TRBJ1-2, with TRBD1 identical over 9 bases. Trimming cost V 0 bases and J 2 bases; bases outside gene matches: 7. Germline loops: CDR1 KGHSH, CDR2 LQKENI. The CDR3 sequence is 17 residues long.

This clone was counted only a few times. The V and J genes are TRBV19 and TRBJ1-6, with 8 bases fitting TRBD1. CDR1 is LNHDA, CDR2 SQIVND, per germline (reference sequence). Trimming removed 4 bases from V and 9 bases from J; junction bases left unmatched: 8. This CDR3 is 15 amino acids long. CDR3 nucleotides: TGTGCCAGTAGTAATACAGGGGGAGATACTTCACCCCTCCACTTT. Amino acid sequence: CASSNTGGDTSPLHF.

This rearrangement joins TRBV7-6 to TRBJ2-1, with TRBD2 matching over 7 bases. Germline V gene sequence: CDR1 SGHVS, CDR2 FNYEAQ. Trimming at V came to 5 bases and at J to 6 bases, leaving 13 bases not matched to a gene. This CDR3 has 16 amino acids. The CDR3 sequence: CASSQRGGGRFNEQFF. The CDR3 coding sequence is TGTGCCAGCAGCCAAAGAGGTGGCGGGAGATTCAATGAGCAGTTCTTC. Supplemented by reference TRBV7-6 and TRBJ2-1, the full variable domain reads GAGVSQSPRYKVTKRGQDVALRCDPISGHVSLYWYRQALGQGPEFLTYFNYEAQQDKSGLPNDRFSAERPEGSISTLTIQRTEQRDSAMYRCASSQRGGGRFNEQFFGPGTRLTVL.

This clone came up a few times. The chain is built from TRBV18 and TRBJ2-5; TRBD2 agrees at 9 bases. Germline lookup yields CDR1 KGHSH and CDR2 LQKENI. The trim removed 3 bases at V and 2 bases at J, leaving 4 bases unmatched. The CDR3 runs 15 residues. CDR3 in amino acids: CASSPATSGQETQYF. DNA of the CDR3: TGTGCCAGCTCACCGGCGACTAGCGGTCAAGAGACCCAGTACTTC. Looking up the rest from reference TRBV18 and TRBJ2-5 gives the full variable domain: NAGVMQNPRHLVRRRGQEARLRCSPMKGHSHVYWYRQLPEEGLKFMVYLQKENIIDESGMPKERFSAEFPKEGPSILRIQQVVRGDSAAYFCASSPATSGQETQYFGPGTRLLVL.

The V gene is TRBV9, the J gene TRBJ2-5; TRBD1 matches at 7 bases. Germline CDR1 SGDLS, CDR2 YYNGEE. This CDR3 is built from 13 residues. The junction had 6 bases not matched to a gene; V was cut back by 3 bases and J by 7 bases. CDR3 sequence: CASSADRVATQYF. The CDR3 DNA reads TGTGCCAGCAGCGCCGACAGGGTGGCGACCCAGTACTTC. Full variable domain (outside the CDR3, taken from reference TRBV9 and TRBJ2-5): DSGVTQTPKHLITATGQRVTLRCSPRSGDLSVYWYQQSLDQGLQFLIQYYNGEERAKGNILERFSAQQFPDLHSELNLSSLELGDSALYFCASSADRVATQYFGPGTRLLVL.